This T cell receptor (beta chain) was found in a study of response to subunit inactivated influenza vaccine. Trimming left V 6 bases short and J 6 bases short, with 15 bases between. Germline V gene data show CDR1 as SNHLY and CDR2 as FYNNEI. The CDR3 runs to 14 residues. MiXCR, applied by TCRdb to the RT-PCR reads, yields one record per CDR3 protein. The sample consists of under 950,000 distinct CDR3 sequences, 21% of them appearing once. General study findings and limits: Authors suggested seasonal influenza vaccinations each recruit few new T cells.

To note about this clonotype: As yet, its antigen is unknown.

Specimen: PBMCs from blood, collected more than 4 days after vaccination. The origin of this receptor is a middle-aged man who received an inactivated influenza vaccine. The chain joins TRBV2 to TRBJ2-1; perhaps TRBD1 as D (6 bases). The DNA of the CDR3 is TGTGCCAGCAGGGGGACATTCCAGTCCAATGAGCAGTTCTTC. Translation: CASRGTFQSNEQFF.